This T cell receptor (beta chain) comes out of a study of cytomegalovirus exposure and HLA in healthy donors. CDR3 length: 14 residues. V was trimmed by 6 bases and J by 8 bases, leaving 14 bases between them. Germline lookup yields CDR1 MNHEY and CDR2 SVGAGI. Sequencing was performed with immunoSEQ multiplex PCR; in TCRdb, only in-frame clones are kept and a portion is missing. Seen here are approximately 110,000 clones, 86% observed once, and the top ten hold 4%. This chain joins TRBV6-5 and TRBJ1-6; D may be TRBD1 (6 bases). Source material: PBMCs. This sequence originates from a woman under 30 in good health and CMV-seropositive. In DNA, the CDR3 is TGTGCCAGCAGAAAACAGGGAAATGATTCACCCCTCCACTTT. Protein product: CASRKQGNDSPLHF.